The next 24 T cell receptor beta chains were all read from a single sample in a study of CD8+ T cells in alopecia areata. TCR sequencing used cDNA made by reverse transcription of extracted RNA. The assay was immunoSEQ multiplex PCR, and TCRdb's table has in-frame clones only and misses some. Of a few hundred thousand clones in the sample, roughly 50% were seen once. Source material: CD8+ T cells sorted from blood. The receptors were sampled from a human donor in good health.

This clone was recorded a few times. The chain couples TRBV29-1 to TRBJ2-1; D is undetermined. The V end lost 1 base, the J end lost 0 bases, and 10 bases lay between the germline ends. Germline V gene lookup returns CDR1 SQVTM and CDR2 ANQGSEA. The CDR3 has 15 amino acids. This CDR3 is CSVEADRSSYNEQFF. The CDR3 DNA follows: TGCAGCGTTGAAGCGGATAGAAGCTCCTACAATGAGCAGTTCTTC.

The table lists this clone with a few counts. The chain joins TRBV11-2 to TRBJ2-7, with D possibly being TRBD2 (5 bases). Trimming stripped 4 bases from V and 2 bases from J, with 9 bases between. CDR1 SGHAT and CDR2 FQNNGV come from the germline V gene. CDR3 size: 13 residues. This CDR3 reads CASSWENAYEQYF. DNA of the CDR3: TGTGCCAGCAGCTGGGAGAACGCCTACGAGCAGTACTTC.

The rearrangement uses TRBV29-1 and TRBJ1-1; D is perhaps TRBD1 (6 bases). The CDR3 extends over 13 amino acids. Trimming removed 5 bases at V and 6 bases at J, with 16 bases between. Germline loops: CDR1 SQVTM, CDR2 ANQGSEA. Here the CDR3 reads CSVPRGDYPEAFF. CDR3 in DNA: TGCAGCGTTCCTAGGGGGGATTACCCTGAAGCTTTCTTT.

V gene TRBV23-1 combines with J gene TRBJ1-2; TRBD1 aligns across 8 bases. TRBV23-1 is filed as an ORF, its function uncertain. With 2 bases clipped from V and 4 bases from J, the junction kept 12 bases outside the gene matches. This CDR3 is built from 17 residues. The CDR3 nucleotides read TGCGCCAGCAGTCAAACTGGACCAGGGGGCGTTAGCTATGGCTACACCTTC. Translated: CASSQTGPGGVSYGYTF.

The chain is built from TRBV2 and TRBJ2-7; the D gene could be TRBD1 or TRBD2 (5 bases each). CDR3 length: 13 residues. CDR1 is SNHLY and CDR2 is FYNNEI in the germline V gene. V lost 7 bases to trimming and J lost 6 bases, with 16 bases between them. CDR3 sequence (DNA): TGTGCCAGCACTCCGGGGCCAGGGATCGAGCAGTACTTC. Its translation is CASTPGPGIEQYF.

The CDR3 spells CASSQVLYRGGTDTQYF. The CDR3 region has the DNA TGCGCCAGCAGCCAAGTGCTCTACAGGGGAGGCACAGATACGCAGTATTTT. The rearrangement links TRBV4-1 to TRBJ2-3, with 7 bases aligning to TRBD1. Germline V gene data show CDR1 as MGHRA and CDR2 as YSYEKL. This CDR3 region has 17 residues. V lost 1 base and J lost 1; bases outside the gene matches: 8.

This clone was observed a single time. The V and J genes are TRBV4-1 and TRBJ2-3, with 9 bases matching TRBD2. With V trimmed by 4 bases and J by 6 bases, 14 bases remained unmatched. CDR1 and CDR2 from the germline V gene are MGHRA and YSYEKL. CDR3 length: 17 residues. This chain's CDR3 is CASSRWGASGTLDTQYF. As DNA, the CDR3 is TGCGCCAGCAGCCGATGGGGAGCTAGCGGGACCTTGGATACGCAGTATTTT.

V usage is TRBV30 and J usage is TRBJ2-3, with D possibly TRBD1 on 6 matching bases. The CDR3 covers 13 residues. V lost 1 base and J 4 bases, leaving 9 bases between the germline ends. Germline CDR1 GTSNPN, CDR2 SVGIG (reference sequence). The CDR3 reads CAWSDQGPDTQYF. As DNA, the CDR3 is TGTGCCTGGAGTGACCAGGGGCCAGATACGCAGTATTTT. Using reference TRBV30 and TRBJ2-3 for the parts outside the CDR3, the full variable domain is SQTIHQWPATLVQPVGSPLSLECTVEGTSNPNLYWYRQAAGRGLQLLFYSVGIGQISSEVPQNLSASRPQDRQFILSSKKLLLSDSGFYLCAWSDQGPDTQYFGPGTRLTVL.

This rearrangement joins TRBV29-1 to TRBJ2-5; 10 nucleotides match TRBD1. The germline gives CDR1 SQVTM, CDR2 ANQGSEA. The CDR3 covers 11 residues. The chain's CDR3 is CGQGVGETQYF. CDR3 DNA: TGCGGACAGGGGGTTGGCGAGACCCAGTACTTC. Together with reference TRBV29-1 and TRBJ2-5, the CDR3 gives the full variable domain: SAVISQKPSRDICQRGTSLTIQCQVDSQVTMMFWYRQQPGQSLTLIATANQGSEATYESGFVIDKFPISRPNLTFSTLTVSNMSPEDSSIYLCGQGVGETQYFGPGTRLLVL.

The J gene is TRBJ1-1, the V gene TRBV7-9, with 8 bases identical to TRBD1. The V gene end was trimmed by 2 bases and the J gene end by 3 bases; junction bases not matched to a gene: 8. Germline V gives CDR1 SEHNR, CDR2 FQNEAQ (reference sequence). The CDR3 contains 16 residues. Here the CDR3 DNA reads TGTGCCAGCAGCTTACTTACAGGGGGGAAGGACACTGAAGCTTTCTTT. Its translation is CASSLLTGGKDTEAFF. The variable domain in full, with the rest retrieved from reference TRBV7-9 and TRBJ1-1, is DTGVSQNPRHKITKRGQNVTFRCDPISEHNRLYWYRQTLGQGPEFLTYFQNEAQLEKSRLLSDRFSAERPKGSFSTLEIQRTEQGDSAMYLCASSLLTGGKDTEAFFGQGTRLTVV.

The gene calls are TRBV12-5 and TRBJ1-5; no firm D call. This CDR3 contains 19 residues. CDR1 is LGHNT, CDR2 FRNRAP, per germline. The ends were cut back, 0 bases at V and 5 bases at J, with 23 bases in the middle. CDR3 in amino acids: CASGLVLVDRDLMDQPQHF. CDR3 nucleotide sequence: TGTGCTAGTGGTTTGGTATTAGTAGACCGGGATTTGATGGATCAGCCCCAGCATTTT.

This clone is a singleton in its sample. The chain recombines TRBV5-1 with TRBJ2-2; no clear D. In germline, CDR1 is SGHRS, CDR2 YFSETQ. CDR3 length equals 12 residues. V was trimmed by 4 bases and J by 6 bases, leaving 7 bases between them. CDR3 residues: CASSLIPGELFF. CDR3 bases: TGCGCCAGCAGCCTTATCCCCGGGGAGCTGTTTTTT. The full variable domain, in which reference TRBV5-1 and TRBJ2-2 provide the parts outside the CDR3, is KAGVTQTPRYLIKTRGQQVTLSCSPISGHRSVSWYQQTPGQGLQFLFEYFSETQRNKGNFPGRFSGRQFSNSRSEMNVSTLELGDSALYLCASSLIPGELFFGEGSRLTVL.

This clone was picked up one time. The chain recombines TRBV5-1 with TRBJ2-5; 9 positions match TRBD1. Trimming at V came to 4 bases and at J to 2 bases, leaving 6 bases not matched to a gene. This CDR3 has 15 residues. The germline V gene has CDR1 SGHRS and CDR2 YFSETQ. The CDR3 sequence: CASSIWTGVQETQYF. CDR3 sequence (DNA): TGCGCCAGCAGCATTTGGACAGGGGTACAAGAGACCCAGTACTTC.

V and J are TRBV29-1 and TRBJ1-1; D is uncertain. Germline assignment: CDR1 SQVTM and CDR2 ANQGSEA. The germline V and J ends were trimmed by 4 bases and 1 base, with 13 bases remaining between them. The CDR3 totals 14 residues. The DNA for the CDR3 is TGCAGCGTTGCTGGTGACATTCGGAACACTGAAGCTTTCTTT. It is translated as CSVAGDIRNTEAFF.

CDR3 DNA sequence: TGTGCCAGCAGTGAAGGTGGCCGAATAGAAGCTTTCTTT. Its protein product is CASSEGGRIEAFF. This rearrangement joins TRBV6-1 to TRBJ1-1, with D hard to call. V was shortened by 1 base and J by 8 bases, with 11 bases between the two germline ends. CDR1 and CDR2 from the germline V gene are MNHNS and SASEGT. CDR3 length equals 13 residues.

J is TRBJ2-3 and V is TRBV11-2, with TRBD2 matching over 7 bases. This CDR3 contains 14 residues. V shed 5 bases and J 2 bases; nucleotides not matched to a gene: 4. From germline, CDR1 is SGHAT and CDR2 FQNNGV. Here the CDR3 DNA reads TGTGCCAGCAGCACGGGGAGGGCCACAGATACGCAGTATTTT. This codes for CASSTGRATDTQYF.

Only a few counts were recorded for this clone. The chain carries TRBV30 and TRBJ2-7, with TRBD1 identical over 7 bases. V trimming: 5 bases; J trimming: 2 bases; junction bases outside the gene matches: 9. Germline CDR1 is GTSNPN and CDR2 is SVGIG (reference sequence). This CDR3 comprises 14 residues. In DNA form, the CDR3 reads TGTGCCTGGGGAACAGGGGTTCGTCCCTACGAGCAGTACTTC. It yields the protein CAWGTGVRPYEQYF. The complete variable domain, with remaining parts taken from reference TRBV30 and TRBJ2-7, reads SQTIHQWPATLVQPVGSPLSLECTVEGTSNPNLYWYRQAAGRGLQLLFYSVGIGQISSEVPQNLSASRPQDRQFILSSKKLLLSDSGFYLCAWGTGVRPYEQYFGPGTRLTVT.

This clone appeared once. The chain recombines TRBV25-1 with TRBJ2-1; no firm D call. Germline V gene data show CDR1 as MGHDK and CDR2 as SYGVNS. V was pared by 5 bases and J by 8 bases, with 7 bases between. This CDR3 comprises 11 residues. For the CDR3, the DNA is TGTGCCAGCAGTACTTACGATGAGCAGTTCTTC. Its protein product is CASSTYDEQFF.

The chain joins TRBV27 to TRBJ1-6; D may be TRBD1 (6 bases). CDR1 and CDR2 (germline): MNHEY, SMNVEV (reference sequence). Between the trimmed V and J ends, which lost 3 bases and 5 bases, there was a span of 8 bases. CDR3 length: 14 amino acids. For the CDR3, the DNA is TGTGCCAGCAGTTTGGCAGGGGATAATTCACCCCTCCACTTT. Its protein is CASSLAGDNSPLHF.

This clone was observed a few times. The chain carries TRBV6-5 and TRBJ1-3; D not certain. The germline gives CDR1 MNHEY, CDR2 SVGAGI. The CDR3 loop spans 12 amino acids. The ends were cut back, 6 bases at V and 4 bases at J, with 7 bases in the middle. CDR3 residues: CASSPDGNTIYF. The CDR3 bases are TGTGCCAGCAGCCCGGACGGAAACACCATATATTTT.

The rearrangement uses TRBV11-2 and TRBJ2-4; a weak D match, TRBD1 (6 bases). Germline CDR1 reads SGHAT; CDR2 reads FQNNGV. Trimming removed 3 bases at V and 5 bases at J, with 14 bases between. CDR3 length: 15 residues. The CDR3 sequence is CASSFGGNYENIQYF. The CDR3 DNA reads TGTGCCAGCAGCTTTGGGGGCAACTACGAAAACATTCAGTACTTC.

This chain uses TRBV13 with TRBJ1-1; D unresolved. The CDR3 runs 15 residues. From germline, CDR1 is PRHDT and CDR2 FYEKMQ (reference sequence). The V and J ends lost 5 bases and 1 base respectively, with 14 bases between them. The chain's CDR3 is CASSPEWGENTEAFF. CDR3 nucleotide sequence: TGTGCCAGCAGCCCAGAGTGGGGTGAGAACACTGAAGCTTTCTTT. Full variable domain (outside the CDR3, taken from reference TRBV13 and TRBJ1-1): AAGVIQSPRHLIKEKRETATLKCYPIPRHDTVYWYQQGPGQDPQFLISFYEKMQSDKGSIPDRFSAQQFSDYHSELNMSSLELGDSALYFCASSPEWGENTEAFFGQGTRLTVV.

This clone is a singleton in its sample. The chain uses TRBV5-4 and TRBJ2-1; 7 bases fit TRBD2. J was trimmed by 7 bases and V by 3 bases; bases with no gene match: 4. Germline V gives CDR1 SGHNT, CDR2 YYREEE (reference sequence). The length of the CDR3 is 13 residues. The CDR3 reads CASSSGTMNEQFF. CDR3 sequence (DNA): TGTGCCAGCAGCTCCGGGACTATGAATGAGCAGTTCTTC.

The chain is built from TRBV5-1 and TRBJ2-6; D might be TRBD1 (6 bases). CDR1 and CDR2 (germline): SGHRS, YFSETQ. The CDR3 is 20 residues long. The V and J ends lost 3 bases and 0 bases respectively, with 22 bases between them. This CDR3 is CASSSPSDGTPISGANVLTF. The CDR3 DNA follows: TGCGCCAGCAGCTCGCCGAGCGATGGGACACCTATCTCTGGGGCCAACGTCCTGACTTTC.